The 26 T cell receptor beta chains presented below share a single source sample, sequenced in a study of cytomegalovirus exposure and HLA in healthy donors (TCRdb year 2017). The method behind the library was the immunoSEQ multiplex PCR assay. A mixture of 60 forward primers for TCR Vbeta segments and 13 reverse primers for TCR Jbeta segments was used in the multiplex PCR. As stored in TCRdb, this immuneACCESS dataset retains in-frame rearrangements with V and J assigned. A fraction of the clones does not appear; measured against another copy, unresolved V genes explain less than half of the discrepancy, and the remainder lacks a known reason. The sample table holds about 87,000 clones, of which roughly 72% were seen once. About a fifth of the sample comes from the top ten. Source material: PBMCs. The origin of the receptors is a man younger than 45 in good health and CMV-seropositive.

The V call is TRBV5-6, the J call TRBJ2-7; possible D gene TRBD2, 6 bases. This CDR3 spans 15 amino acids. Germline-derived CDR1 and CDR2 are SGHDT and YYEEEE. Trimming pared 1 base from V and 2 bases from J, leaving 13 bases between. CDR3 DNA: TGTGCCAGCAGCTTGAGGAGACTAGGGGCCTACGAGCAGTACTTC. This gives the protein CASSLRRLGAYEQYF.

This chain joins TRBV7-9 and TRBJ1-3, with D maybe TRBD1 (6 bases). This CDR3 has 14 amino acids. CDR1 is SEHNR, CDR2 FQNEAQ, per germline (reference sequence). V was trimmed by 6 bases and J by 3 bases, leaving 12 bases between them. The DNA for the CDR3 is TGTGCCAGCAGGCTTACGGACAGTGGAAACACCATATATTTT. Translating gives CASRLTDSGNTIYF.

The J gene is TRBJ1-1, the V gene TRBV4-1, with a possible D match to TRBD1 (5 bases). From germline, CDR1 is MGHRA and CDR2 YSYEKL. V dropped 1 base and J dropped 3 bases, with 18 bases sitting between them. CDR3 length: 17 residues. Here the CDR3 DNA reads TGCGCCAGCAGCCAAGTTTTTAAAGTCGGGGGGGACACTGAAGCTTTCTTT. The encoded protein is CASSQVFKVGGDTEAFF.

The count of this clone is one. In nucleotides, the CDR3 is TGTGCCAGTAGTTCCACTAGCGGTTACACAGATACGCAGTATTTT. Protein: CASSSTSGYTDTQYF. V usage is TRBV19 and J usage is TRBJ2-3; 8 bases agree with TRBD2. After removal of 5 bases from V and 2 bases from J, the junction contained 6 bases not matched to a gene. This CDR3 has 15 amino acids. The V gene's germline CDR1 is LNHDA and CDR2 SQIVND (reference sequence).

The CDR3 DNA follows: TGTGCCAGCAGTTTTTCGACAGGGTATGGCACTGAAGCTTTCTTT. Its translation is CASSFSTGYGTEAFF. V and J are TRBV28 and TRBJ1-1, with 7 positions matching TRBD1. Germline lookup yields CDR1 MDHEN and CDR2 SYDVKM. V trimming: 3 bases; J trimming: 4 bases; junction bases outside the gene matches: 8. There are 15 residues in the CDR3. The whole variable domain, filled in from reference TRBV28 and TRBJ1-1, reads DVKVTQSSRYLVKRTGEKVFLECVQDMDHENMFWYRQDPGLGLRLIYFSYDVKMKEKGDIPEGYSVSREKKERFSLILESASTNQTSMYLCASSFSTGYGTEAFFGQGTRLTVV.

The chain uses TRBV7-9 and TRBJ1-1, with D hard to call. The length of the CDR3 is 14 residues. The germline CDR1 and CDR2 sequences are SEHNR and FQNEAQ (reference sequence). V lost 1 base and J lost 5, with 11 bases in between. The CDR3 region has the DNA TGTGCCAGCAGCTTAGGAATAGGGAGTACTGAAGCTTTCTTT. Its translation: CASSLGIGSTEAFF.

V usage is TRBV7-3 and J usage is TRBJ2-1; TRBD2 agrees at 8 bases. The V gene's germline CDR1 is SGHTA and CDR2 FQGTGA. V lost 1 base to trimming and J lost 4 bases; unmatched junction nucleotides: 3. This CDR3 contains 15 residues. CDR3: CASSLMSSGYNEQFF. The CDR3 nucleotides read TGTGCCAGCAGCTTAATGTCTAGCGGGTACAATGAGCAGTTCTTC. The complete variable domain, with remaining parts taken from reference TRBV7-3 and TRBJ2-1, reads GAGVSQTPSNKVTEKGKYVELRCDPISGHTALYWYRQSLGQGPEFLIYFQGTGAADDSGLPNDRFFAVRPEGSVSTLKIQRTERGDSAVYLCASSLMSSGYNEQFFGPGTRLTVL.

CDR3 protein: CASSQDTSRGITDTQYF. CDR3 DNA: TGCGCCAGCAGCCAAGATACTAGTCGTGGGATTACAGATACGCAGTATTTT. V and J are TRBV4-3 and TRBJ2-3; possibly TRBD2 for D (5 bases). With 0 bases removed from V and 3 bases from J, the gap between germline ends came to 16 bases. The CDR3 is 17 amino acids. Per the germline V gene, CDR1 is LGHNA and CDR2 is YSLEER.

The rearrangement uses TRBV7-9 and TRBJ2-3, with 7 bases fitting TRBD2. Germline CDR1 and CDR2: SEHNR and FQNEAQ (reference sequence). This CDR3 contains 14 residues. V was clipped by 2 bases and J by 1 base; unmatched bases: 0. The CDR3 DNA reads as TGTGCCAGCAGCTTACTAGCGGGCACAGATACGCAGTATTTT. Amino acids: CASSLLAGTDTQYF. Combining the CDR3 with reference TRBV7-9 and TRBJ2-3 gives the whole variable domain DTGVSQNPRHKITKRGQNVTFRCDPISEHNRLYWYRQTLGQGPEFLTYFQNEAQLEKSRLLSDRFSAERPKGSFSTLEIQRTEQGDSAMYLCASSLLAGTDTQYFGPGTRLTVL.

The chain links TRBV2 to TRBJ1-3; D unclear. The CDR3 contains 16 residues. Germline CDR1 SNHLY, CDR2 FYNNEI. Deletions cut 2 bases from V and 4 bases from J, with 15 bases between. CDR3 sequence (DNA): TGTGCCAGCAGTGAACTTGGAGGACGGGTAGGAAACACCATATATTTT. The encoded protein is CASSELGGRVGNTIYF.

The CDR3 region has the DNA TGTGCCAGCAGTGAATCTCCGACAGGAGGAAACACCATATATTTT. Encoded protein: CASSESPTGGNTIYF. V gene TRBV6-1 combines with J gene TRBJ1-3; D may be TRBD1 (6 bases). Germline V lookup: CDR1 MNHNS, CDR2 SASEGT. The V end was cut by 2 bases, the J end by 4 bases, with 12 bases between. CDR3 length equals 15 residues.

The J gene is TRBJ1-1, the V gene TRBV28; no definite D call. V was trimmed by 5 bases and J by 1 base, leaving 17 bases between them. The CDR3 covers 16 residues. CDR1 and CDR2 from the germline V gene are MDHEN and SYDVKM. The CDR3 nucleotides are TGTGCCAGCAGTCTCACCTACTGGGCGGGGAACACTGAAGCTTTCTTT. This encodes CASSLTYWAGNTEAFF.

This chain connects TRBV25-1 to TRBJ2-3, with a tentative D call TRBD1 (6 bases). The ends were cut back, 5 bases at V and 0 bases at J, with 9 bases in the middle. Per germline, CDR1 MGHDK and CDR2 SYGVNS. This CDR3 region has 14 residues. The chain's CDR3 is CASSHRVSTDTQYF. CDR3 nucleotide sequence: TGTGCCAGCAGTCACAGGGTTAGCACAGATACGCAGTATTTT.

This clone was seen a few times. V is TRBV7-9 and J is TRBJ2-7, with a possible D match to TRBD2 (6 bases). CDR1 and CDR2 (germline): SEHNR, FQNEAQ (reference sequence). The V gene lost 1 base and the J gene lost 3 bases, with 10 bases spanning the gap. The CDR3 has 14 amino acids. The CDR3 sequence is CASSLGGLYYEQYF. CDR3 coding DNA: TGTGCCAGCAGCTTAGGTGGACTATACTACGAGCAGTACTTC.

Note on this clone: Compared with germline, one end of the junction differs, possibly owing to a read error. The sample contains more than one DNA sequence encoding this CDR3. The rearrangement links TRBV5-1 to TRBJ2-5, with D unresolved. The germline V gene has CDR1 SGHRS and CDR2 YFSETQ. The length of the CDR3 is 14 residues. In DNA, the CDR3 is TGTGCCACCACCCTAGAGTCCCGCCAAGAGACCCAGTACTTC. Translated, it gives CATTLESRQETQYF.

The CDR3 DNA sequence: TGTGCCAGCAGCAGAGGGACACCCGAGACCTATGGCTACACCTTC. Protein sequence: CASSRGTPETYGYTF. This chain links TRBV6-5 with TRBJ1-2; tentative D call: TRBD1 (6 bases). CDR1 MNHEY and CDR2 SVGAGI come from the germline V gene. V was pared by 6 bases and J by 4 bases, with 18 bases between. This CDR3 region has 15 residues.

The chain has TRBV30 and TRBJ1-2; 10 bases are a match to TRBD1. Germline CDR1 is GTSNPN and CDR2 is SVGIG (reference sequence). This CDR3 is built from 11 residues. CDR3 sequence: CLTGGQYGYTF. CDR3 sequence (DNA): TGTCTGACAGGGGGCCAATATGGCTACACCTTC.

The rearrangement joins TRBV4-3 to TRBJ2-6; D is unclear. The germline gives CDR1 LGHNA, CDR2 YSLEER. Trimming took off 4 bases at V and 2 bases at J, with 9 bases between the two ends. This CDR3 has 15 residues. The CDR3 loop reads CASSPTTTGANVLTF. The CDR3 DNA is TGCGCCAGCAGCCCCACAACGACTGGGGCCAACGTCCTGACTTTC.

This chain uses TRBV6-6 with TRBJ1-5; tentative D call: TRBD1 (6 bases). The CDR3 sequence is 14 residues long. Germline loops: CDR1 MNHNY, CDR2 SVGAGI (reference sequence). V was shortened by 9 bases and J by 2 bases, with 14 bases between the two germline ends. CDR3 nucleotides: TGTGCCAGTTTCAGGGGTAGTGGCAATCAGCCCCAGCATTTT. Translation gives CASFRGSGNQPQHF.

The genes are TRBV4-2 and TRBJ2-1, with 8 bases matching TRBD2. CDR3 length: 15 residues. With 0 bases clipped from V and 6 bases from J, the junction kept 4 bases outside the gene matches. The V gene's germline CDR1 is LGHNA and CDR2 YNFKEQ. DNA of the CDR3: TGTGCCAGCAGCCAAGATGTAGCGGGGTTCAATGAGCAGTTCTTC. Translated, it gives CASSQDVAGFNEQFF.

The genes are TRBV15 and TRBJ2-5, with D tentatively TRBD2 (5 bases). The CDR3 loop spans 14 amino acids. Between the trimmed V and J ends, which lost 1 base and 7 bases, there was a span of 13 bases. CDR1 is LNHNV, CDR2 YYDKDF, per germline (reference sequence). The CDR3 reads CATSRGADWGTQYF. The DNA of the CDR3 is TGTGCCACCAGCAGAGGGGCGGACTGGGGGACCCAGTACTTC.

This sequence joins TRBV5-8 and TRBJ1-3, with no clear D. In germline, CDR1 is SGHTS, CDR2 YDEGEE. The V gene lost 0 bases and the J gene lost 4 bases, with 11 bases spanning the gap. The CDR3 runs 15 residues. In DNA form, the CDR3 reads TGTGCCAGCAGCTTGGGGCTCCGCATCGGAAACACCATATATTTT. As protein: CASSLGLRIGNTIYF.

In its sample, this clone was seen a few times. The J gene is TRBJ1-4, the V gene TRBV12-2. TRBV12-2 is labeled a pseudogene. The CDR3 length is 15 residues. Here the CDR3 DNA reads TGTGCAAGTCGCCCTAGTGGAGTGCCCGGTGAAAAACTGTTTTTT. This translates into CASRPSGVPGEKLFF.

This sequence joins TRBV5-1 and TRBJ2-2, with 14 bases that match TRBD2. The V segment lost 4 bases and the J segment 2 bases; nucleotides outside the gene matches: 7. This CDR3 contains 18 residues. Germline loops: CDR1 SGHRS, CDR2 YFSETQ. CDR3 nucleotides: TGCGCCAGCAGCCAGGGACTAGCGGGGGCCACAAACACCGGGGAGCTGTTTTTT. Its protein is CASSQGLAGATNTGELFF.

The chain uses TRBV2 and TRBJ2-5; a possible D gene is TRBD2 (7 bases). The CDR3 contains 17 residues. V gave up 6 bases and J gave up 2 bases, with 22 bases separating them. Germline values: CDR1 SNHLY, CDR2 FYNNEI. CDR3 sequence (DNA): TGTGCCAGCAGACCCTTGGGGGGGGCCCGCATTCAAGAGACCCAGTACTTC. As protein: CASRPLGGARIQETQYF.

CDR3 DNA sequence: TGTGCCAGCAGTGAATTCCGGACAGGGGTTTTAGCTTTCTTT. Amino acid sequence: CASSEFRTGVLAFF. The rearrangement uses TRBV2 and TRBJ1-1, with 9 bases lining up with TRBD1. Trimming cost V 2 bases and J 10 bases; bases outside gene matches: 8. Germline CDR1 is SNHLY and CDR2 is FYNNEI. This CDR3 spans 14 amino acids.